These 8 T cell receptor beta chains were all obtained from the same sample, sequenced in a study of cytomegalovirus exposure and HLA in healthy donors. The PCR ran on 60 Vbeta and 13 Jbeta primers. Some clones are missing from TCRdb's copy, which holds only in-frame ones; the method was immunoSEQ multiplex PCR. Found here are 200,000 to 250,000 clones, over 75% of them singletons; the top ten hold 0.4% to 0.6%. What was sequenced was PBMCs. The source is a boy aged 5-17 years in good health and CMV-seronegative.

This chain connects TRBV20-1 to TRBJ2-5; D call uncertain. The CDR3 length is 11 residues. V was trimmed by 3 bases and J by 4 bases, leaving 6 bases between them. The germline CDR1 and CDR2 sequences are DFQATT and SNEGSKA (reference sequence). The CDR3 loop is CSARGPETQYF. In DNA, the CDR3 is TGCAGTGCTAGGGGCCCAGAGACCCAGTACTTC.

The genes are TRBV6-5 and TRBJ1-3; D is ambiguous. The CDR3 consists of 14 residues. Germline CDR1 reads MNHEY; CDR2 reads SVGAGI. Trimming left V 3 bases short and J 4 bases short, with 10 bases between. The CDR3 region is CASSYTELGNTIYF. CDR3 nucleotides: TGTGCCAGCAGTTATACCGAACTGGGAAACACCATATATTTT.

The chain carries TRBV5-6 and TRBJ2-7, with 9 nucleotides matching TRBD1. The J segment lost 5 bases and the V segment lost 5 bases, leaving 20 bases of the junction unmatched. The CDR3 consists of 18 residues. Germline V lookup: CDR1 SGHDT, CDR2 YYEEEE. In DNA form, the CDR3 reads TGTGCCAGCAGAGATACTCCCTCGAGGACAGGGGCGGGGAACGAGCAGTACTTC. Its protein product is CASRDTPSRTGAGNEQYF.

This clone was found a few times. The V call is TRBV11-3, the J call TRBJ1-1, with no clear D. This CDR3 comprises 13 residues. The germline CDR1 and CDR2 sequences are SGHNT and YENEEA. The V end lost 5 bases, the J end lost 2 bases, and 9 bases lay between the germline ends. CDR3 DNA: TGTGCCAGCAGCGAACAACCTAACACTGAAGCTTTCTTT. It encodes CASSEQPNTEAFF.

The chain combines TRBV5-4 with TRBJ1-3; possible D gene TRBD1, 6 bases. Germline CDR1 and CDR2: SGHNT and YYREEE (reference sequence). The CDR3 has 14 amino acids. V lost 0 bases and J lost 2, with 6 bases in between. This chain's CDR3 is CASSLDRAGNTIYF. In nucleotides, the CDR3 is TGTGCCAGCAGCTTGGACAGGGCTGGAAACACCATATATTTT.

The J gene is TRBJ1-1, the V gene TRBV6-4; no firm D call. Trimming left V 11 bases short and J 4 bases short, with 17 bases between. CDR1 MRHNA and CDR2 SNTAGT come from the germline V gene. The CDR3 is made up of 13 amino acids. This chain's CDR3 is CASDASRSTEAFF. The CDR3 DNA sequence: TGTGCCTCCGATGCCTCGAGGTCCACTGAAGCTTTCTTT.

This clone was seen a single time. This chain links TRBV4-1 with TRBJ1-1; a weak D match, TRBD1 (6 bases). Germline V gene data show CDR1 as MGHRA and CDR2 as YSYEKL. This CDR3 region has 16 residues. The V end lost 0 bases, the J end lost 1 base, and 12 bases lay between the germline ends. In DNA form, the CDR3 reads TGCGCCAGCAGCCAAGATCCAGGGGAGACGAACACTGAAGCTTTCTTT. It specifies CASSQDPGETNTEAFF.

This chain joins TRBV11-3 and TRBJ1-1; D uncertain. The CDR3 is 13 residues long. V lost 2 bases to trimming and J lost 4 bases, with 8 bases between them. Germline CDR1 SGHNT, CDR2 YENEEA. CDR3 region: CASSLLEGTEAFF. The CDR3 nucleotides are TGTGCCAGCAGCTTACTTGAGGGCACTGAAGCTTTCTTT.